This record covers a single TCR beta chain. The CDR3 covers 16 residues. CDR1 and CDR2 from the germline V gene are SGHDT and YYEEEE. The germline V and J ends were trimmed by 3 bases and 0 bases, with 13 bases remaining between them. The data originate from a study of blood T cell repertoires in COVID-19. Turning to the study itself: Sites in the United States, Italy and Spain provided acute and convalescent COVID-19 samples.

The assay was immunoSEQ multiplex PCR, and TCRdb's table has in-frame clones only and misses some. The table lists 540,000 or so clones, 85% to 90% of them singletons. This TCR derives from a woman aged 45-65 years with COVID-19, enrolled during active disease. Sequencing was performed on peripheral blood. The rearrangement joins TRBV5-6 to TRBJ1-3; a weak D match, TRBD1 (5 bases). CDR3 loop: CASSWGGRISGNTIYF. The CDR3 DNA reads TGTGCCAGCAGCTGGGGGGGACGGATCTCTGGAAACACCATATATTTT.